This paragraph reports one T cell receptor beta chain. What it binds is not known. The making of cDNA relied on 5'RACE with 10-nucleotide random UMIs. One entry per CDR3 protein results from TCRdb running MiXCR on the 5' RACE reads. The sample gives 45,000 to 65,000 distinct CDR3 sequences, around 4.4% of which show up once; around 3% is in the top ten. The sample comes from a study of neurological immune-mediated disorders. Study information: There were around 35 multiple sclerosis patients. Of these, around 31 had relapsing-remitting MS and 3 had secondary progressive MS.

Germline V CDR1 and CDR2: SGHRS, YFSETQ. Losses at the gene ends were 0 bases for V and 5 bases for J; bases not matched to a gene: 8. The CDR3 consists of 15 residues. Whole-study findings and limits: Patients with HTLV-1-associated myelopathy showed the most TCR clonal expansion. Those with multiple sclerosis showed the least, falling below healthy controls. One cluster of related CDR3 sequences contained, by phylogenetic grouping, the repertoires of 18 of 34 multiple sclerosis patients and formed a possible signature.

The sequence came from a man aged 50 to 60 with multiple sclerosis. Material: PBMCs. This chain connects TRBV5-1 to TRBJ2-7; 7 nucleotides line up with TRBD1. The CDR3 region has the DNA TGCGCCAGCAGCTTGGAGGGACAGCATACAGACGAGCAGTACTTC. Protein: CASSLEGQHTDEQYF.